These 19 T cell receptor beta chains share one sample of origin, sequenced in a study of blood T cell repertoires in COVID-19. Clones were sequenced by immunoSEQ multiplex PCR, and TCRdb holds only the in-frame ones, with some missing. In the table there are about 160,000 clones, roughly 90% of which are singletons. What was sequenced was PBMCs or T cells enriched from blood (not recorded which). The receptor source for this set is a woman aged 50 to 60 who had recovered from COVID-19.

J is TRBJ2-2 and V is TRBV27; maybe TRBD2 (5 bases). CDR1 and CDR2 (germline): MNHEY, SMNVEV (reference sequence). Trimming pared 3 bases from V and 9 bases from J, leaving 14 bases between. There are 14 residues in the CDR3. CDR3 region: CASSFGVLRRELFF. The CDR3 bases are TGTGCCAGCAGTTTCGGGGTACTGAGGCGGGAGCTGTTTTTT.

The chain couples TRBV10-3 to TRBJ1-1, with a weak D call TRBD1 (6 bases). Germline V gives CDR1 ENHRY, CDR2 SYGVKD. V shed 3 bases and J shed 1 base, with 12 bases lying between them. The CDR3 consists of 15 residues. The CDR3 nucleotides are TGTGCCATCAGTGATGGGGGCGCCTCGAACACTGAAGCTTTCTTT. Its translation is CAISDGGASNTEAFF.

This chain links TRBV24-1 with TRBJ2-1; 11 bases fit TRBD1. J lost 6 bases, V lost 0 bases, and 0 bases had no gene match. CDR3 length: 15 residues. The germline V gene has CDR1 KGHDR and CDR2 SFDVKD. The CDR3 DNA sequence: TGTGCCACCAGTGATTTGGGACAGGGGGCCAATGAGCAGTTCTTC. Encoded protein: CATSDLGQGANEQFF.

The chain has TRBV19 and TRBJ2-7; TRBD2 matches at 7 bases. Germline CDR1 and CDR2: LNHDA and SQIVND (reference sequence). Losses at the gene ends were 5 bases for V and 3 bases for J; bases not matched to a gene: 4. This CDR3 is built from 13 residues. This CDR3 reads CASSSGGNYEQYF. CDR3 DNA: TGTGCCAGTAGTTCGGGGGGAAACTACGAGCAGTACTTC.

The genes are TRBV3-1 (or the pseudogene TRBV3-2) and TRBJ1-1, with unresolved D. Per germline, CDR1 LGHDT and CDR2 YNNKEL (reference sequence). The CDR3 sequence is 12 residues long. V lost 3 bases, J lost 5 bases, and 7 bases lay in between. CDR3 sequence reads: CASSQSGTEAFF. CDR3 nucleotides: TGTGCCAGCAGCCAGTCAGGTACTGAAGCTTTCTTT.

CDR3 sequence reads: CASSFTAANYGYTF. The CDR3, as DNA: TGTGCCAGCAGCTTCACAGCAGCTAACTATGGCTACACCTTC. The chain couples TRBV5-6 to TRBJ1-2; the D is unclear. The CDR3 length is 14 residues. Trimming shortened V by 2 bases and J by 0 bases, and 8 bases separated the two germline ends. CDR1 and CDR2 from the germline V gene are SGHDT and YYEEEE.

This sequence joins TRBV28 and TRBJ1-3, with a tentative D call TRBD1 (5 bases). This CDR3 has 15 residues. Germline V gene sequence: CDR1 MDHEN, CDR2 SYDVKM. Trimming shortened V by 3 bases and J by 0 bases, and 9 bases separated the two germline ends. The CDR3 nucleotides are TGTGCCAGCAGTTTGGGGGGGAGCTCTGGAAACACCATATATTTT. Its protein product is CASSLGGSSGNTIYF. Variable domain in full (rest from reference TRBV28 and TRBJ1-3): DVKVTQSSRYLVKRTGEKVFLECVQDMDHENMFWYRQDPGLGLRLIYFSYDVKMKEKGDIPEGYSVSREKKERFSLILESASTNQTSMYLCASSLGGSSGNTIYFGEGSWLTVV.

This clone was seen once. The V call is TRBV27, the J call TRBJ2-3, with 7 bases that match TRBD1. CDR1 and CDR2 (germline): MNHEY, SMNVEV (reference sequence). The junction had 9 bases not matched to a gene; V was cut back by 6 bases and J by 3 bases. The CDR3 extends over 15 amino acids. This CDR3 reads CASSPRQGRTDTQYF. In DNA, the CDR3 is TGTGCCAGCAGCCCTCGACAGGGAAGGACAGATACGCAGTATTTT.

The chain recombines TRBV7-2 with TRBJ1-1, with 8 positions matching TRBD1. After removal of 0 bases from V and 6 bases from J, the junction contained 6 bases not matched to a gene. The CDR3 loop spans 15 amino acids. Germline V gene data show CDR1 as SGHTA and CDR2 as FQGNSA. CDR3 bases: TGTGCCAGCAGCTTAGCGGGACAGGTATTCTCTGAAGCTTTCTTT. It codes for CASSLAGQVFSEAFF.

The chain uses TRBV7-2 and TRBJ2-1, with 10 bases matching TRBD2. J was trimmed by 8 bases and V by 1 base; bases with no gene match: 11. Germline V lookup: CDR1 SGHTA, CDR2 FQGNSA. The CDR3 runs 17 residues. The CDR3 protein is CASSLVQRGGSRDEQFF. The CDR3 bases are TGTGCCAGCAGCTTAGTCCAGCGGGGGGGAAGTAGGGATGAGCAGTTCTTC.

This chain uses TRBV11-2 with TRBJ2-7; 10 positions agree with TRBD2. The CDR3 extends over 15 amino acids. V lost 2 bases and J lost 2; bases outside the gene matches: 3. Germline CDR1 is SGHAT and CDR2 is FQNNGV. The CDR3 protein is CASSLSSGGTYEQYF. The DNA of the CDR3 is TGTGCCAGCAGCTTATCTAGCGGGGGTACCTACGAGCAGTACTTC.

V gene TRBV4-2 combines with J gene TRBJ1-1, with 10 positions matching TRBD1. In germline, CDR1 is LGHNA, CDR2 YNFKEQ. This CDR3 is 13 amino acids long. V trimming: 1 base; J trimming: 11 bases; junction bases outside the gene matches: 4. The CDR3: CASSQGQGAPAFF. CDR3 bases: TGTGCCAGCAGCCAAGGACAGGGGGCCCCGGCTTTCTTT.

The chain employs TRBV5-1 and TRBJ2-2, with 9 nucleotides matching TRBD1. The CDR3 totals 16 residues. Germline values: CDR1 SGHRS, CDR2 YFSETQ. V lost 1 base and J lost 6; bases outside the gene matches: 7. The CDR3 coding sequence is TGCGCCAGCAGCTTGAAAAGGGACAGGGCCGCCGGGGAGCTGTTTTTT. The encoded protein is CASSLKRDRAAGELFF. Filled out from reference TRBV5-1 and TRBJ2-2, the complete variable domain reads KAGVTQTPRYLIKTRGQQVTLSCSPISGHRSVSWYQQTPGQGLQFLFEYFSETQRNKGNFPGRFSGRQFSNSRSEMNVSTLELGDSALYLCASSLKRDRAAGELFFGEGSRLTVL.

The rearrangement uses TRBV19 and TRBJ2-3; 8 nucleotides match TRBD1. There are 14 residues in the CDR3. V gave up 5 bases and J gave up 4 bases; unmatched junction bases: 5. Germline V gene sequence: CDR1 LNHDA, CDR2 SQIVND (reference sequence). CDR3 in DNA: TGTGCCAGTAGTCCCGGACAGGGCGCAGATACGCAGTATTTT. Translation gives CASSPGQGADTQYF.

The chain uses TRBV19 and TRBJ1-6; unclear D gene. CDR1 is LNHDA and CDR2 is SQIVND in the germline V gene (reference sequence). V dropped 5 bases and J dropped 6 bases, with 5 bases sitting between them. The CDR3 runs 12 residues. The CDR3 coding sequence is TGTGCCAGTAGTGTCGGTAATTCACCCCTCCACTTT. This sequence encodes CASSVGNSPLHF.

The chain is built from TRBV6-2 or TRBV6-3 and TRBJ2-7, with a weak D call TRBD2 (6 bases). V lost 6 bases to trimming and J lost 2 bases, with 17 bases between them. The length of the CDR3 is 15 residues. CDR1 and CDR2 (germline): MNHEY, SVGEGT. In DNA, the CDR3 is TGTGCCAGCAGCTCACGGGGGACGGGGACCTACGAGCAGTACTTC. Its protein product is CASSSRGTGTYEQYF.

The chain is built from TRBV6-5 and TRBJ1-1; D might be TRBD1 (5 bases). Trimming shortened V by 4 bases and J by 6 bases, and 15 bases separated the two germline ends. CDR3 length: 14 amino acids. The V gene's germline CDR1 is MNHEY and CDR2 SVGAGI. CDR3 DNA: TGTGCCAGCAGTTTCGTCGGGGGACCGGCTGAAGCTTTCTTT. Its protein is CASSFVGGPAEAFF.

The chain has TRBV6-6 and TRBJ1-5; perhaps TRBD1 as D (5 bases). Trimming removed 10 bases from V and 4 bases from J, with 14 bases in between. The CDR3 runs 13 residues. Germline CDR1 MNHNY, CDR2 SVGAGI (reference sequence). This chain's CDR3 is CANRGGPNQPQHF. The CDR3 nucleotides are TGTGCCAACCGGGGGGGTCCTAATCAGCCCCAGCATTTT.

The rearrangement links TRBV11-2 to TRBJ2-3, with a weak D call TRBD1 (6 bases). Trimming pared 3 bases from V and 0 bases from J, leaving 13 bases between. The CDR3 contains 16 residues. The V gene's germline CDR1 is SGHAT and CDR2 FQNNGV. CDR3 DNA sequence: TGTGCCAGCAGCTTTGGGACACAACTGAGCACAGATACGCAGTATTTT. It yields the protein CASSFGTQLSTDTQYF.